A single sample gave rise to the 6 T cell receptor beta chains below, sequenced in a study of blood T cells in healthy people across ages. A J-beta primer mix and a sample-barcoded 5' primer were used in a second PCR of about 6 to 12 cycles. In TCRdb, the 5' RACE reads were re-called with MiXCR into one record per CDR3 protein. The sample contains 1.5 million to 2 million distinct CDR3 sequences, 49% of which appear only once. The sample comprised blood. These receptor sequences come from a woman in her 40s in good health.

This chain uses TRBV4-3 with TRBJ1-5; 9 positions agree with TRBD1. Unmatched junction bases numbered 4, after V lost 1 base and J lost 6 bases. Germline CDR1 and CDR2: LGHNA and YSLEER. This CDR3 is 15 amino acids long. The CDR3 spells CASSQGTGVSQPQHF. In DNA form, the CDR3 reads TGCGCCAGCAGCCAAGGGACAGGGGTTAGTCAGCCCCAGCATTTT.

The chain recombines TRBV10-3 with TRBJ2-3; TRBD1 might be the D (6 bases). The CDR3 has 13 amino acids. V lost 6 bases to trimming and J lost 4 bases, with 11 bases between them. CDR1 and CDR2 (germline): ENHRY, SYGVKD. CDR3 in DNA: TGTGCCATCAGGGGGGCAGTGGCAGATACGCAGTATTTT. Residues: CAIRGAVADTQYF.

There are a few counts of this clonotype. The rearrangement links TRBV25-1 to TRBJ1-2, with 7 bases fitting TRBD1. J lost 7 bases, V lost 3 bases, and 8 bases had no gene match. This CDR3 comprises 14 residues. From germline, CDR1 is MGHDK and CDR2 SYGVNS. CDR3: CASSEPGQLRGYTF. In DNA, the CDR3 is TGTGCCAGCAGTGAGCCGGGACAGTTACGTGGCTACACCTTC.

This clonotype has at least ten counts. This chain connects TRBV10-1 to TRBJ2-7, with 12 bases lining up with TRBD2. The J segment lost 3 bases and the V segment lost 6 bases, leaving 3 bases of the junction unmatched. The CDR3 runs 14 residues. Germline V gene data show CDR1 as WNHNN and CDR2 as SYGVQD (reference sequence). This CDR3 reads CASSSLAGGYEQYF. The DNA of the CDR3 is TGCGCCAGCAGCTCACTAGCGGGGGGCTACGAGCAGTACTTC.

This clonotype was observed a few times. The gene calls are TRBV20-1 and TRBJ1-4, with D tentatively TRBD1 (6 bases). From germline, CDR1 is DFQATT and CDR2 SNEGSKA (reference sequence). V was shortened by 7 bases and J by 0 bases, with 12 bases between the two germline ends. The CDR3 contains 14 residues. The CDR3 DNA reads as TGCAGTGACCAGGGGCCTGCAACTAATGAAAAACTGTTTTTT. It encodes CSDQGPATNEKLFF.

Turning to this clonotype: The junction shows a germline mismatch at one end, possibly a read error. The chain links TRBV6-6 to TRBJ1-5; TRBD1 is a possible D gene (6 bases). This CDR3 region has 14 residues. Germline assignment: CDR1 MNHNY and CDR2 SVGAGI (reference sequence). CDR3: CATEDSYSNQPLHF. The CDR3 bases are TGTGCCACCGAGGACAGCTATAGCAATCAGCCCCTGCATTTT.